The 18 T cell receptor beta chains reported below all come from one sample, sequenced in a study of regulatory T cells in long-lasting Graves disease. Both iRepertoire HTBI primers and Arm-PCR of CDR3 regions were used to build the TCR beta libraries. TCRdb processed the multiplex PCR reads anew with MiXCR; each CDR3 protein has one entry. This table holds more than 650,000 distinct CDR3 sequences, 30% found once. Documented time point: persistent/refractory GD, antithyroid drugs over 5 years with positive TRAb. RNA isolated from PBMCs was used to make the TCR library. This material consisted of peripheral blood mononuclear cells (PBMCs), taken when the disease was refractory, from a patient treated with antithyroid drugs. The receptors shown here come from a female donor with Graves disease.

Only a few counts were recorded for this clonotype. This sequence joins TRBV7-9 and TRBJ1-6; TRBD1 matches at 10 bases. The CDR3 is 14 amino acids. The V and J ends lost 5 bases and 7 bases, in that order; junction bases with no gene match: 2. Germline V gives CDR1 SEHNR, CDR2 FQNEAQ (reference sequence). CDR3 bases: TGTGCCAGCAGCCGGACAGGGGGAAATTCACCCCTCCACTTT. Residues: CASSRTGGNSPLHF.

This clonotype was found many times. V usage is TRBV7-9 and J usage is TRBJ1-2; D call uncertain. Germline-derived CDR1 and CDR2 are SEHNR and FQNEAQ (reference sequence). The length of the CDR3 is 12 residues. The V end lost 5 bases, the J end lost 6 bases, and 10 bases lay between the germline ends. The DNA of the CDR3 is TGTGCCAGCAGCGCGTCGCAGAATGGCTACACCTTC. This codes for CASSASQNGYTF.

This clonotype has a count of ten or more. The chain has TRBV11-2 and TRBJ1-1; possibly TRBD1 for D (5 bases). Trimming took off 5 bases at V and 1 base at J, with 11 bases between the two ends. CDR3 length: 14 residues. Germline V CDR1 and CDR2: SGHAT, FQNNGV. The CDR3 nucleotides are TGTGCCAGCAGCCCTTTCAGGGAGAACACTGAAGCTTTCTTT. Translated, it gives CASSPFRENTEAFF.

The gene calls are TRBV10-3 and TRBJ1-2; 7 bases agree with TRBD1. The CDR3 sequence is 15 residues long. Germline CDR1 reads ENHRY; CDR2 reads SYGVKD. V trimming: 7 bases; J trimming: 0 bases; junction bases outside the gene matches: 8. CDR3 DNA sequence: TGTGCCATCAACCAGGGACAGTCAACTAACTATGGCTACACCTTC. Translated: CAINQGQSTNYGYTF.

About this clonotype itself: The conserved closing phenylalanine or tryptophan is absent in this CDR3, likely reflecting a read error. This rearrangement joins TRBV28 to TRBJ1-4; D uncertain. V dropped 6 bases and J dropped 8 bases, with 16 bases sitting between them. The germline V gene encodes CDR1 MDHEN and CDR2 SYDVKM. The CDR3 is made up of 14 amino acids. CDR3 sequence: CASSLQRSGEKLFS. CDR3 DNA sequence: TGTGCCAGCAGCCTCCAGAGGTCGGGGGAAAAACTGTTTTCT.

Details on this clonotype: The junction and the germline gene differ at one end; a read error may be behind it. The V call is TRBV15, the J call TRBJ1-1; no clear D gene. The CDR3 loop spans 16 amino acids. Germline V lookup: CDR1 LNHNV, CDR2 YYDKDF (reference sequence). The DNA for the CDR3 is TGTGCCACCGGCAGAGGAGGTACTCAGATGAACACTGAAGCTTTCTTT. It translates to CATGRGGTQMNTEAFF.

A few counts support this clonotype. This chain joins TRBV5-1 and TRBJ1-5; weak D call: TRBD1 (5 bases). The CDR3 extends over 15 amino acids. Looked up from germline, CDR1 is SGHRS and CDR2 is YFSETQ. The ends were cut back, 3 bases at V and 3 bases at J, with 13 bases in the middle. CDR3 DNA sequence: TGCGCCAGCAGCTACCGGCCAGGGACCAATCAGCCCCAGCATTTT. Translating gives CASSYRPGTNQPQHF.

This clonotype was recorded a few times. The rearrangement uses TRBV7-8 and TRBJ1-5; tentative D call: TRBD1 (5 bases). The CDR3 covers 14 residues. The V gene's germline CDR1 is SGHVS and CDR2 FQNEAQ. V lost 2 bases and J lost 7, with 12 bases in between. The CDR3 DNA is TGTGCCAGCAGCTTACCAGGGTGGGGACAGCCCCAGCATTTT. It yields the protein CASSLPGWGQPQHF.

This clonotype was recorded a few times. The chain employs TRBV7-9 and TRBJ2-7; 9 nucleotides line up with TRBD2. The CDR3 contains 16 residues. Germline loops: CDR1 SEHNR, CDR2 FQNEAQ (reference sequence). V shed 4 bases and J 6 bases; nucleotides not matched to a gene: 13. The CDR3 region has the DNA TGTGCCAGCAGCTCGGCGGGAGGGACTAGAGCTATCGAGCAGTACTTC. It specifies CASSSAGGTRAIEQYF.

The chain is built from TRBV6-1 and TRBJ2-5, with D uncertain. CDR3 length equals 14 residues. V lost 5 bases and J lost 3, with 13 bases in between. The germline CDR1 and CDR2 sequences are MNHNS and SASEGT. The CDR3 region has the DNA TGTGCCAGCAGTCTGAGGACGGAAAAAGAGACCCAGTACTTC. It encodes CASSLRTEKETQYF.

This clonotype was detected only a few times. V and J are TRBV28 and TRBJ1-1; D possibly corresponds to TRBD1 (5 bases). The CDR3 loop spans 15 amino acids. V lost 5 bases and J lost 0, with 13 bases in between. In germline, CDR1 is MDHEN, CDR2 SYDVKM. CDR3 nucleotide sequence: TGTGCCAGCAGTCCTAGTCGACAGTTGAACACTGAAGCTTTCTTT. Residues: CASSPSRQLNTEAFF.

This clonotype has just a few counts. The J gene is TRBJ2-5, the V gene TRBV30, with D perhaps given as TRBD1 or TRBD2 (5 bases each). CDR1 is GTSNPN and CDR2 is SVGIG in the germline V gene (reference sequence). Between the trimmed V and J ends, which lost 3 bases and 0 bases, there was a span of 14 bases. This CDR3 comprises 15 residues. This CDR3 is CAWREGSQDQETQYF. Written as DNA, the CDR3 is TGTGCCTGGAGAGAGGGTTCACAGGACCAAGAGACCCAGTACTTC. Together with reference TRBV30 and TRBJ2-5, the CDR3 gives the full variable domain: SQTIHQWPATLVQPVGSPLSLECTVEGTSNPNLYWYRQAAGRGLQLLFYSVGIGQISSEVPQNLSASRPQDRQFILSSKKLLLSDSGFYLCAWREGSQDQETQYFGPGTRLLVL.

The chain couples TRBV19 to TRBJ1-1; D unclear. Trimming shortened V by 6 bases and J by 4 bases, and 9 bases separated the two germline ends. This CDR3 spans 12 amino acids. Germline CDR1 and CDR2: LNHDA and SQIVND (reference sequence). The CDR3: CASRYGVTEAFF. The CDR3 coding sequence is TGTGCCAGTAGATATGGGGTCACTGAAGCTTTCTTT.

There are a few counts of this clonotype. This rearrangement joins TRBV20-1 to TRBJ1-5; D gene ambiguous. V dropped 4 bases and J dropped 4 bases, with 14 bases sitting between them. In germline, CDR1 is DFQATT, CDR2 SNEGSKA (reference sequence). This CDR3 region has 14 residues. CDR3 in DNA: TGCAGTGCTACATCTCCGGGGTGGAATCAGCCCCAGCATTTT. Residues: CSATSPGWNQPQHF.

The V gene is TRBV5-5, the J gene TRBJ1-2; D is unresolved. Germline V gene sequence: CDR1 SGHKS, CDR2 YYEKEE (reference sequence). CDR3 length: 13 amino acids. Trimming removed 0 bases from V and 5 bases from J, with 8 bases in between. The CDR3 here is CASSLEQWYGYTF. DNA for the CDR3: TGTGCCAGCAGCTTGGAACAGTGGTATGGCTACACCTTC.

This CDR3 reads CASSLGRGAGGEAFF. DNA for the CDR3: TGCGCCAGCAGCTTGGGGAGAGGGGCTGGTGGTGAAGCTTTCTTT. This chain links TRBV5-1 with TRBJ1-1, with D possibly being TRBD1 (5 bases). Deletions cut 0 bases from V and 7 bases from J, with 16 bases between. Germline loops: CDR1 SGHRS, CDR2 YFSETQ. The CDR3 length is 15 residues. Variable domain in full (rest from reference TRBV5-1 and TRBJ1-1): KAGVTQTPRYLIKTRGQQVTLSCSPISGHRSVSWYQQTPGQGLQFLFEYFSETQRNKGNFPGRFSGRQFSNSRSEMNVSTLELGDSALYLCASSLGRGAGGEAFFGQGTRLTVV.

This clonotype was seen at least ten times. The V and J genes are TRBV27 and TRBJ1-4; D is unresolved. This CDR3 is built from 15 residues. Germline V gives CDR1 MNHEY, CDR2 SMNVEV (reference sequence). V was clipped by 6 bases and J by 8 bases, with 19 bases between them. As DNA, the CDR3 is TGTGCCAGCAGCGCCGTGGACGCCTTCGACGAAAAACTGTTTTTT. Protein product: CASSAVDAFDEKLFF.

This clonotype was recorded a few times. The chain combines TRBV19 with TRBJ1-1, with 12 positions matching TRBD1. J lost 3 bases, V lost 6 bases, and 5 bases had no gene match. The CDR3 covers 15 residues. From germline, CDR1 is LNHDA and CDR2 SQIVND (reference sequence). CDR3 nucleotide sequence: TGTGCCAGTAGCCGGGACAGGGGGCCCCACACTGAAGCTTTCTTT. It translates to CASSRDRGPHTEAFF.